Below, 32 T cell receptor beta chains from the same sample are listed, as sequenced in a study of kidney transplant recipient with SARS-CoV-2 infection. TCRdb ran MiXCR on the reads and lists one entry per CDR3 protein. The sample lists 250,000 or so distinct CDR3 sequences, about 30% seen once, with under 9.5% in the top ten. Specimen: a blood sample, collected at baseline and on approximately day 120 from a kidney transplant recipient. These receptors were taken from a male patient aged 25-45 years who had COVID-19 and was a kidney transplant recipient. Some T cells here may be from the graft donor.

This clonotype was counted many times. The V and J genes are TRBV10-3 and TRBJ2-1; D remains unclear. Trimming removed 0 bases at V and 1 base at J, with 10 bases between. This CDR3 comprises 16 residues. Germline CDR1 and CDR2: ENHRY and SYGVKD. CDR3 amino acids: CAISESLVGSYNEQFF. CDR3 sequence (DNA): TGTGCCATCAGTGAGTCTCTGGTGGGTTCCTACAATGAGCAGTTCTTC.

The CDR3 here is CSALDRRRRTEAFF. The DNA of the CDR3 is TGCAGTGCTCTAGACAGGAGGCGGCGGACTGAAGCTTTCTTT. The gene calls are TRBV20-1 and TRBJ1-1; tentatively, D is TRBD1 (6 bases). This CDR3 is built from 14 residues. Trimming shortened V by 5 bases and J by 5 bases, and 18 bases separated the two germline ends. Germline V lookup: CDR1 DFQATT, CDR2 SNEGSKA (reference sequence).

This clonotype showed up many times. The CDR3 nucleotides read TGTGCCAGCAGTTTAGGGGGTGGCCCGGACCCCCGCAAAAACATTCAGTACTTC. It yields the protein CASSLGGGPDPRKNIQYF. The rearrangement joins TRBV27 to TRBJ2-4, with D perhaps assigned TRBD1 or TRBD2 (5 bases each). Germline-derived CDR1 and CDR2 are MNHEY and SMNVEV (reference sequence). There are 18 residues in the CDR3. Trimming removed 2 bases at V and 3 bases at J, with 20 bases between.

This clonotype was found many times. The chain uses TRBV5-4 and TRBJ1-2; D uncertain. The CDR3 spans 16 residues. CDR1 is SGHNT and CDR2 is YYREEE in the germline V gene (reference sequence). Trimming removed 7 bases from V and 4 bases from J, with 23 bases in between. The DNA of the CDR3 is TGTGCCAGCGGACTGGTCGTACCAGGAAAGACCTATGGCTACACCTTC. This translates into CASGLVVPGKTYGYTF.

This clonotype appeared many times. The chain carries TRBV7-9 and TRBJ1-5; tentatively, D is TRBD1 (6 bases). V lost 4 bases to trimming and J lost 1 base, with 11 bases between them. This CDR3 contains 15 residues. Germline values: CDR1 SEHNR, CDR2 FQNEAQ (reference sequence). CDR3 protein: CASSSGTSSNQPQHF. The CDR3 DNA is TGTGCCAGCAGCTCCGGGACATCGAGCAATCAGCCCCAGCATTTT. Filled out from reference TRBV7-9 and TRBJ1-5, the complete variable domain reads DTGVSQNPRHKITKRGQNVTFRCDPISEHNRLYWYRQTLGQGPEFLTYFQNEAQLEKSRLLSDRFSAERPKGSFSTLEIQRTEQGDSAMYLCASSSGTSSNQPQHFGDGTRLSIL.

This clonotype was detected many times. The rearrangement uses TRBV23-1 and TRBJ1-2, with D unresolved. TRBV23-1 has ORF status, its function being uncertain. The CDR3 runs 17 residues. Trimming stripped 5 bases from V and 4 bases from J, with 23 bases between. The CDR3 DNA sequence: TGCGCCAGCAGTGGTCAAACGCTACGCAGAAAGACCTATGGCTACACCTTC. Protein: CASSGQTLRRKTYGYTF.

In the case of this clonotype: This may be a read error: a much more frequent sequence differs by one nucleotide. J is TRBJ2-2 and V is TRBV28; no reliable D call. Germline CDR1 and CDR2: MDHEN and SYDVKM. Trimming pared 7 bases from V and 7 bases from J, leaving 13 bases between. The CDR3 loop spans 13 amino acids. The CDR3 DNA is TGTGCCAGCACTGAAACAAGGGACGGGGAGCTGTTTTTT. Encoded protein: CASTETRDGELFF. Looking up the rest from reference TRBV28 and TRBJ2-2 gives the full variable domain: DVKVTQSSRYLVKRTGEKVFLECVQDMDHENMFWYRQDPGLGLRLIYFSYDVKMKEKGDIPEGYSVSREKKERFSLILESASTNQTSMYLCASTETRDGELFFGEGSRLTVL.

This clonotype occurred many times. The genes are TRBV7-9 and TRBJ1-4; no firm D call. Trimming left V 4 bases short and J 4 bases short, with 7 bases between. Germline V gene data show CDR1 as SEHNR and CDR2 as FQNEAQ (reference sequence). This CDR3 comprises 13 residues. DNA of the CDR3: TGTGCCAGCAGCTGGGATTATAATGAAAAACTGTTTTTT. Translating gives CASSWDYNEKLFF.

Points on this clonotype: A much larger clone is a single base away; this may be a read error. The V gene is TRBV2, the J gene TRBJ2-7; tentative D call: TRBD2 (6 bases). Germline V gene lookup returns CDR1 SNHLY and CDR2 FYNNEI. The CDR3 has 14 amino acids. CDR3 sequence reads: CAGSGLYLEGEQYF. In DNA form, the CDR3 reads TGTGCCGGCAGTGGGCTCTACTTGGAGGGCGAGCAGTACTTC.

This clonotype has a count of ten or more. CDR3 residues: CASSGRHNSGELFF. The CDR3 bases are TGTGCCAGCAGTGGACGTCATAATTCCGGGGAGCTGTTTTTT. This chain joins TRBV6-5 and TRBJ2-2; D is undetermined. CDR1 and CDR2 from the germline V gene are MNHEY and SVGAGI. Trimming took 5 bases from V and 6 from J, leaving 13 bases between them. This CDR3 spans 14 amino acids.

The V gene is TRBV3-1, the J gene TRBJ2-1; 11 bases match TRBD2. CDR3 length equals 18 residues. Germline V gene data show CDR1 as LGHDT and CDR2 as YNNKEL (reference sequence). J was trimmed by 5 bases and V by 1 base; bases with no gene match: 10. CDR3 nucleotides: TGTGCCAGCAGCCAAGGACACACTAGCGGGAGCAGCCACAATGAGCAGTTCTTC. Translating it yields CASSQGHTSGSSHNEQFF.

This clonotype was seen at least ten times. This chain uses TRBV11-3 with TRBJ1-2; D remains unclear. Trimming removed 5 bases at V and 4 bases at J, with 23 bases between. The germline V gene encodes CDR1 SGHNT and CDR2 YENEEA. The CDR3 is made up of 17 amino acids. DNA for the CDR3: TGTGCCAGCAGCGATGTCATCGATCTCGGAAAGACCTATGGCTACACCTTC. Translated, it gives CASSDVIDLGKTYGYTF.

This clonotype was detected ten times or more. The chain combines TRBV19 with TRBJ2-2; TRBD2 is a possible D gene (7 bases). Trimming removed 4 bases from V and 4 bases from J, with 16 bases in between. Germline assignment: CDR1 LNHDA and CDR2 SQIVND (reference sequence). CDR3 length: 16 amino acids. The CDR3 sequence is CASSRGGRGSTGELFF. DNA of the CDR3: TGTGCCAGTAGTAGGGGGGGCAGGGGTTCCACCGGGGAGCTGTTTTTT.

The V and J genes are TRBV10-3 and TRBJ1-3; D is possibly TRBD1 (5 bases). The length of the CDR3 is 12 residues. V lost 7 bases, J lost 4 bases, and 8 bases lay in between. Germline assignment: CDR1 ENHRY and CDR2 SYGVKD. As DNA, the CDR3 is TGTGCCATCATGACAGAGGGAAACACCATATATTTT. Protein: CAIMTEGNTIYF.

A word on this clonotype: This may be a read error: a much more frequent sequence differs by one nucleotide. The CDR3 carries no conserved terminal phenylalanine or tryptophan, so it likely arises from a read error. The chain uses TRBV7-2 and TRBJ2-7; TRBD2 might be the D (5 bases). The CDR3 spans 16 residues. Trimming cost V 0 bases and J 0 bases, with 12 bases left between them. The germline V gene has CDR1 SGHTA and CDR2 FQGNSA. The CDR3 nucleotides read TGTGCCAGCAGCTTAGCGGACTCCTCGAGCTCCTACGAGCAGTACCTC. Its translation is CASSLADSSSSYEQYL.

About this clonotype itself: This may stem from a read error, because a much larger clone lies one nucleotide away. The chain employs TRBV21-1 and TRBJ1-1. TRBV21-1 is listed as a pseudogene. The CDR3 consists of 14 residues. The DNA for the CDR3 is TGTGCCAGCGGCAAACTTACCGAGAACACTGAAGCTTTCTTT. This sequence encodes CASGKLTENTEAFF.

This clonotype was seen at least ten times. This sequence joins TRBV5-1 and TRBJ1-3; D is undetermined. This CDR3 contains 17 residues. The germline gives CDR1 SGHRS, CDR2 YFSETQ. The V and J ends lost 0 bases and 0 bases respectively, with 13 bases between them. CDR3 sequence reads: CASSLGALRSSGNTIYF. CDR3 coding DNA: TGCGCCAGCAGCTTGGGGGCCCTCAGGAGCTCTGGAAACACCATATATTTT.

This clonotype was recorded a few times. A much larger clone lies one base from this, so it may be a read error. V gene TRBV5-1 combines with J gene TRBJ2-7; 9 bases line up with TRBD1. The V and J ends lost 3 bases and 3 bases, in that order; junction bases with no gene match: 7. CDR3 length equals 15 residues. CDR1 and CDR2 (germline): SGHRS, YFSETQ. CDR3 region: CASSSLGQGRYEQYF. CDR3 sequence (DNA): TGCGCCAGCAGCTCCCTAGGACAGGGGCGCTACGAGCAGTACTTC.

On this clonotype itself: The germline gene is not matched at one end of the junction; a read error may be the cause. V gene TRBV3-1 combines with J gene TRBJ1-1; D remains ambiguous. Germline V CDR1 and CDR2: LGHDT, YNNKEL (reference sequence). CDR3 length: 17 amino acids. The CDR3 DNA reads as TGTGCCGGCAGCAACGTAGATCCCATTTCAATTCGCACTGAAGCTTTCTTT. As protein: CAGSNVDPISIRTEAFF.

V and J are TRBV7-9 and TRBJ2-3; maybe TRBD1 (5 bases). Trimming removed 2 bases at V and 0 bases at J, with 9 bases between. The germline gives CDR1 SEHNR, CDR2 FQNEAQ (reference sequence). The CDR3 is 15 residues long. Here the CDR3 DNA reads TGTGCCAGCAGCTTACAGGGTAGGAGCACAGATACGCAGTATTTT. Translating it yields CASSLQGRSTDTQYF.

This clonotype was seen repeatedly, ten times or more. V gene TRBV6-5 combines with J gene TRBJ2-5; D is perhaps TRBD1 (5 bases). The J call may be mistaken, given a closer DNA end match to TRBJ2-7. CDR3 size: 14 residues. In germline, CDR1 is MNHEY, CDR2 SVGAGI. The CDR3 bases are TGTGCCAGCAGCCGGACAATTGGAACCTACGAGCAGTACTTC. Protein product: CASSRTIGTYEQYF.

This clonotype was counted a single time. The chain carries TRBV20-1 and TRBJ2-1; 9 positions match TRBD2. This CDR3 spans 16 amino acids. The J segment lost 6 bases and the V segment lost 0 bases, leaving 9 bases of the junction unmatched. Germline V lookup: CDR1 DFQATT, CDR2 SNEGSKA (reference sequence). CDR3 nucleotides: TGCAGTGCTAGAGATATTGCTAGCGGGGATCGCAATGAGCAGTTCTTC. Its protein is CSARDIASGDRNEQFF.

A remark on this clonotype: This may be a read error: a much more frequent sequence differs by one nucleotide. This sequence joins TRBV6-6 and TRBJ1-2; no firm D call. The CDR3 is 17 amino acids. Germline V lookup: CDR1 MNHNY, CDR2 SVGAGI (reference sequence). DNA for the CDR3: TGTGCCAGCAGTGAGGGAAGAGGTGGGAGAAAGACCTATGACTACACCTTC. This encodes CASSEGRGGRKTYDYTF.

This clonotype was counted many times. The DNA of the CDR3 is TGTGCCAGCAGCTTAGGGGGGCAGAACACTGAAGCTTTCTTT. Its protein is CASSLGGQNTEAFF. The genes are TRBV11-2 and TRBJ1-1; maybe TRBD1 (6 bases). V lost 1 base, J lost 1 base, and 7 bases lay in between. CDR3 length: 14 amino acids. Germline CDR1 SGHAT, CDR2 FQNNGV.

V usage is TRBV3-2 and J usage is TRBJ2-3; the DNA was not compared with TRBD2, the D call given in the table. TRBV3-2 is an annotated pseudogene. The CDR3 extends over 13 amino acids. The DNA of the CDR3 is TGTGCCAGCAGGGGCCTGGGCACAGATACGCAGTATTTT. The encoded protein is CASRGLGTDTQYF.

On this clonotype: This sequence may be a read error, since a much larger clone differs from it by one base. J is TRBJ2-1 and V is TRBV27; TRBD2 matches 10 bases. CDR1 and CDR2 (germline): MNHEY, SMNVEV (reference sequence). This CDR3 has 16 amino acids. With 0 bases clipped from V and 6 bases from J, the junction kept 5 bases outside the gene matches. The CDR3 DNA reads TGTGCCAGCAGTTTATCGGCTCTAGCGGGAGCCAATGAGCAGTTCTTC. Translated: CASSLSALAGANEQFF.

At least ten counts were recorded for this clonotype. CDR3 residues: CASSPNRGPGELFF. CDR3 in DNA: TGTGCCAGCAGTCCTAACAGGGGGCCCGGGGAGCTGTTTTTT. This rearrangement joins TRBV21-1 to TRBJ2-2; the tabulated D call, TRBD1, remains unverified against the DNA. TRBV21-1 is a recognized pseudogene. There are 14 residues in the CDR3.

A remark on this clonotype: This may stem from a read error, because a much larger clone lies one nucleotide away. This chain's CDR3 is CASSPTQYQETQHF. Written as DNA, the CDR3 is TGTGCCAGCAGCCCAACCCAGTACCAAGAGACCCAGCACTTC. This rearrangement joins TRBV9 to TRBJ2-5; D not certain. The length of the CDR3 is 14 residues. The V gene's germline CDR1 is SGDLS and CDR2 YYNGEE. The whole variable domain, filled in from reference TRBV9 and TRBJ2-5, reads DSGVTQTPKHLITATGQRVTLRCSPRSGDLSVYWYQQSLDQGLQFLIQYYNGEERAKGNILERFSAQQFPDLHSELNLSSLELGDSALYFCASSPTQYQETQHFGPGTRLLVL.

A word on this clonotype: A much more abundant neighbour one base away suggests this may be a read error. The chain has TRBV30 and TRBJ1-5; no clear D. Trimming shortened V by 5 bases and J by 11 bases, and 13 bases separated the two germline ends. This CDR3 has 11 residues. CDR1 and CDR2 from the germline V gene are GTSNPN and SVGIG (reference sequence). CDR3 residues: CAWDRGSAQHF. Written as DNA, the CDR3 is TGTGCCTGGGATCGGGGTAGTGCCCAGCATTTT.

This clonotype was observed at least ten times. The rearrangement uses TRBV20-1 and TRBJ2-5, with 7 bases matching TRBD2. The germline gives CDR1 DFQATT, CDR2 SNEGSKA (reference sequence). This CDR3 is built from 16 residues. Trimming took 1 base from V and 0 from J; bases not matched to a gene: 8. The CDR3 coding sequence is TGCAGTGCTAGAGGCGGCGGGGGAGGGCACCAAGAGACCCAGTACTTC. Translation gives CSARGGGGGHQETQYF.

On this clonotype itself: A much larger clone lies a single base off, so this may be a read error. CDR3 region: CASSPRTGGPTHQETQYF. The CDR3 DNA follows: TGTGCCAGCAGCCCACGGACTGGCGGCCCAACTCACCAAGAGACCCAGTACTTC. The chain has TRBV5-6 and TRBJ2-5; a possible D gene is TRBD2 (5 bases). This CDR3 region has 18 residues. V was trimmed by 4 bases and J by 0 bases, leaving 22 bases between them. Per the germline V gene, CDR1 is SGHDT and CDR2 is YYEEEE.

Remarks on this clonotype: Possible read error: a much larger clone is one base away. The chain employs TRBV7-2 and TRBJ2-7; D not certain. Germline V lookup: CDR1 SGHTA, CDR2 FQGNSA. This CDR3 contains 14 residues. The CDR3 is CASSLWAVRYEQNF. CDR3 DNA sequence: TGTGCCAGCAGCTTATGGGCAGTACGTTACGAGCAGAACTTC.